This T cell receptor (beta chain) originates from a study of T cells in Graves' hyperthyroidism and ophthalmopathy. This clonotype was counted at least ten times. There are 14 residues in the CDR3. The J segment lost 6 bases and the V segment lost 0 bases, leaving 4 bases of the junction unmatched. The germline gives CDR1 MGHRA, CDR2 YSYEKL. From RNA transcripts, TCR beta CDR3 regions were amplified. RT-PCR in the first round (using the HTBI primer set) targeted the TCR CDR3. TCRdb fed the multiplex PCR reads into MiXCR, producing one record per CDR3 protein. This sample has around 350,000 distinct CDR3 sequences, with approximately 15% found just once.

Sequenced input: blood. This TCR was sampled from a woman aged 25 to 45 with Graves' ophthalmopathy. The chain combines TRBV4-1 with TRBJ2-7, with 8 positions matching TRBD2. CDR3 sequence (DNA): TGCGCCAGCAGCCAAGAAAACCTAGCGGGCGAGCAGTACTTC. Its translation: CASSQENLAGEQYF.